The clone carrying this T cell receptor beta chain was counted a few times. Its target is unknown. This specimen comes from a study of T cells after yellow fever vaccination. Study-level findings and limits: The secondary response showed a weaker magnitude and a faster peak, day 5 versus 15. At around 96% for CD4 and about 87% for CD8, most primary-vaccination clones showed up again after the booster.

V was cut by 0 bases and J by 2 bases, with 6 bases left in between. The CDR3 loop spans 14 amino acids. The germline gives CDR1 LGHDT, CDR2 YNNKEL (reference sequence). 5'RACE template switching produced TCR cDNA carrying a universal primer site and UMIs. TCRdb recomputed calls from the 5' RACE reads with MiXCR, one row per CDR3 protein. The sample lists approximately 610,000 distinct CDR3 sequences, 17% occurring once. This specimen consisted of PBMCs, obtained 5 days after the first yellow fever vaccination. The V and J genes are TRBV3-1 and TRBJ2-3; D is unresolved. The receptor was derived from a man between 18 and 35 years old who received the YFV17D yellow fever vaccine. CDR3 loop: CASSQDRPTDTQYF. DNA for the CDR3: TGTGCCAGCAGCCAAGATCGCCCCACAGATACGCAGTATTTT.